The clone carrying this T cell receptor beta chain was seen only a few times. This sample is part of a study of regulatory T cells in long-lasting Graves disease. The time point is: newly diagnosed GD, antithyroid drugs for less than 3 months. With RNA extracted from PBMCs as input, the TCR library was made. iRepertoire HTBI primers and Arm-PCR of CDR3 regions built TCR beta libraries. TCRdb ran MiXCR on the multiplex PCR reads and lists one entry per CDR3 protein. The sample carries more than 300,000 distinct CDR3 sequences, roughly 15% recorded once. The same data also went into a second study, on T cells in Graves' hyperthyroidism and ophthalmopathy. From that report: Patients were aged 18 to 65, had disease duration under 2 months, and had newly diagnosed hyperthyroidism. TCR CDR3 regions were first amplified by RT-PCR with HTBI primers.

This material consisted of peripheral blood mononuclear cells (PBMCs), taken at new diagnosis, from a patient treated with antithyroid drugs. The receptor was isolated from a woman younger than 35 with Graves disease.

The DNA for the CDR3 is TGTGCCAGTAGTGATGTGTTGAATTGGGGAGTGGCTTTCTTT. Its translation is CASSDVLNWGVAFF. The chain is built from TRBV19 and TRBJ1-1; D unresolved. Germline lookup yields CDR1 LNHDA and CDR2 SQIVND (reference sequence). The CDR3 is made up of 14 amino acids. Trimming removed 5 bases at V and 11 bases at J, with 21 bases between.